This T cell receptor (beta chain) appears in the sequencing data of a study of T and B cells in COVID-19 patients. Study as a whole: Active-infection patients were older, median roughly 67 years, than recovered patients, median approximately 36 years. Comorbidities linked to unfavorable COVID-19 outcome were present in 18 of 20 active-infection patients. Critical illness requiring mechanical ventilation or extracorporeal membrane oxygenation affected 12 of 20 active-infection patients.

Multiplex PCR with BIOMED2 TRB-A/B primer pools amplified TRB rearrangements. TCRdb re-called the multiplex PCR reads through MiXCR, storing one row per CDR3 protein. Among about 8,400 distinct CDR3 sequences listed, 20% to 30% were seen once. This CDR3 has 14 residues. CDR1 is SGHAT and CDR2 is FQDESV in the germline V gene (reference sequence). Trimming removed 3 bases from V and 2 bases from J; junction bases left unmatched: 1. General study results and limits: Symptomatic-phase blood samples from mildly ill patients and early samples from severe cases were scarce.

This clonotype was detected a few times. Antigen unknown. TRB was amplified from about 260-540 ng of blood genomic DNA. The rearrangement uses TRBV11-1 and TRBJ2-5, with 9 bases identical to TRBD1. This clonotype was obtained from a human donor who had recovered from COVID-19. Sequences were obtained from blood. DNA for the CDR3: TGTGCCAGCAGCTTGGGACAGGGTCAAGAGACCCAGTACTTC. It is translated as CASSLGQGQETQYF.